These 3 T cell receptor beta chains share one sample of origin, sequenced in a study of OX40 agonist ivuxolimab in advanced cancers. The data were produced by immunoSEQ multiplex PCR, yet TCRdb's version contains in-frame clones alone and is incomplete. The table has roughly 41,000 clones, roughly 86% seen once. The sample consisted of CD4+ or CD8+ T cells sorted from blood, taken in a trial of the OX40 agonist ivuxolimab. All receptors derive from an adult with an advanced solid tumor such as melanoma, head and neck, liver or kidney cancer.

This chain joins TRBV2 and TRBJ2-5, with unresolved D. V lost 4 bases to trimming and J lost 4 bases, with 10 bases between them. Germline V CDR1 and CDR2: SNHLY, FYNNEI. This CDR3 is 13 amino acids long. CDR3 loop: CASSAGWGETQYF. The CDR3 bases are TGTGCCAGCAGTGCAGGTTGGGGAGAGACCCAGTACTTC.

The rearrangement uses TRBV25-1 and TRBJ2-7, with a weak D call TRBD1 (5 bases). The CDR3 sequence is 16 residues long. Per germline, CDR1 MGHDK and CDR2 SYGVNS. Trimming pared 4 bases from V and 1 base from J, leaving 17 bases between. CDR3 nucleotide sequence: TGTGCCAGCAGTGGACCGTCAGTGGGGCCTTCCTACGAGCAGTACTTC. Translation gives CASSGPSVGPSYEQYF.

The chain joins TRBV2 to TRBJ1-2; tentative D call: TRBD1 (5 bases). This CDR3 is 13 amino acids long. Trimming removed 9 bases at V and 2 bases at J, with 13 bases between. Germline-derived CDR1 and CDR2 are SNHLY and FYNNEI. Written as DNA, the CDR3 is TGTGCCAGAGTGGGGGTATCAAACTATGGCTACACCTTC. Its translation: CARVGVSNYGYTF.